This T cell receptor beta chain was obtained from a study of blood T cell repertoires in COVID-19. Data came from immunoSEQ multiplex PCR; TCRdb stores just in-frame clones and leaves some out. The sample records 270,000 or so clones, approximately 90% being singletons. The source of this sequence is a middle-aged man who had been exposed to COVID-19. The sequenced sample consisted of PBMCs or T cells enriched from blood (not recorded which).

The CDR3 DNA reads TGCGCCAGCAGCTTGTCGCCCGGGACAGCCCAAGAGACCCAGTACTTC. Translation gives CASSLSPGTAQETQYF. V gene TRBV5-1 combines with J gene TRBJ2-5; TRBD1 aligns across 7 bases. The CDR3 is 16 residues long. J gave up 1 base and V 1 base, and 7 bases lay outside the gene matches. Germline lookup yields CDR1 SGHRS and CDR2 YFSETQ.